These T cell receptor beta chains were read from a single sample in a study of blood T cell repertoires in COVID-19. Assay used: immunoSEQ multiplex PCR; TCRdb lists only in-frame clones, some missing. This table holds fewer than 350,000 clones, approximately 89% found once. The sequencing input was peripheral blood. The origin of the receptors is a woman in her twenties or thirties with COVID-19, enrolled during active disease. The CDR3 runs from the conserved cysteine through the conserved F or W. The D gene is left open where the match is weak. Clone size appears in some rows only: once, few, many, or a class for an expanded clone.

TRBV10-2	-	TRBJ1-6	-	CASISSGRESPLHF	TGCGCCAGCATCTCGTCTGGGAGGGAGTCACCCCTCCACTTT
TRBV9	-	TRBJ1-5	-	CASSPDGAGNQPQHF	TGTGCCAGCAGCCCGGATGGAGCGGGAAATCAGCCCCAGCATTTT
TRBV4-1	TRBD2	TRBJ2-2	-	CASSQVRAGGRGGELFF	TGCGCCAGCAGCCAAGTGCGAGCGGGGGGCCGCGGCGGGGAGCTGTTTTTT
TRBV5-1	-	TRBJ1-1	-	CASSLAGRGVTEAFF	TGCGCCAGCAGCTTGGCCGGCAGGGGAGTCACTGAAGCTTTCTTT
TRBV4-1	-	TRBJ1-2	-	CASSQPGISRGYTF	TGCGCCAGCAGCCAGCCGGGGATATCTAGGGGCTACACCTTC
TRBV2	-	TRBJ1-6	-	CASSESTPPFPLHF	TGTGCCAGCAGTGAAAGTACACCGCCGTTTCCCCTCCACTTT
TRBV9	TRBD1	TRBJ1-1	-	CASTPSTGAGNTEAFF	TGTGCCAGCACCCCTTCGACAGGGGCTGGGAACACTGAAGCTTTCTTT
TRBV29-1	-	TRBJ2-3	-	CSSAPPDRALGTQYF	TGCAGCTCTGCTCCTCCCGACAGAGCCCTAGGTACGCAGTATTTT
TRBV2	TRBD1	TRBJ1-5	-	CASSEWTGGNQPQHF	TGTGCCAGCAGTGAATGGACAGGGGGTAATCAGCCCCAGCATTTT
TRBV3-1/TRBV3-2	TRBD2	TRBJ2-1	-	CASSLGGTSGGKQFF	TGTGCCAGCAGCCTAGGGGGGACTAGCGGGGGAAAGCAGTTCTTC
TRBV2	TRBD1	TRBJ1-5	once	CASSYRQGLEPQHF	TGTGCCAGCAGCTACCGACAGGGGTTGGAGCCCCAGCATTTT
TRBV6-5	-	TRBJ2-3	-	CASRRVPAGTDTQYF	TGTGCCAGCAGGCGTGTGCCCGCCGGCACAGATACGCAGTATTTT
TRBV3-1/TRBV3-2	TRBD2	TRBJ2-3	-	CASSLSGGSTDTQYF	TGTGCCAGCAGCCTCAGCGGGGGAAGCACAGATACGCAGTATTTT
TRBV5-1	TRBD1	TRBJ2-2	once	CASSEQGATGELFF	TGCGCCAGCAGCGAACAGGGGGCAACGGGGGAGCTGTTTTTT
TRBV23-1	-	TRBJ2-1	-	CASSQSPEFF	TGCGCCAGCAGTCAATCCCCTGAGTTCTTC
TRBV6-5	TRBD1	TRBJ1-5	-	CASSYTGERPQHF	TGTGCCAGCAGTTACACAGGGGAGAGACCCCAGCATTTT
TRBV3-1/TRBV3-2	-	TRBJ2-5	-	CASSHPRETQYF	TGTGCCAGCAGCCACCCCAGAGAGACCCAGTACTTC
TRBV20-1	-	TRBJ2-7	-	CSASGQGRTYEQYF	TGCAGTGCTAGTGGGCAGGGTAGAACCTACGAGCAGTACTTC
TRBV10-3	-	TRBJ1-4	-	CAISEDSREKLFF	TGTGCCATCAGTGAGGACAGTCGCGAAAAACTGTTTTTT
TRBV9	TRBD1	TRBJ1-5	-	CASTGTGESNQPQHF	TGTGCCAGCACCGGGACAGGGGAAAGCAATCAGCCCCAGCATTTT
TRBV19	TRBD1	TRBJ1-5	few	CASSISGTGENQPQHF	TGTGCCAGTAGTATCTCCGGGACAGGGGAAAATCAGCCCCAGCATTTT
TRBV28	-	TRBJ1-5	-	CASRTGQAGAQPQHF	TGTGCCAGCAGGACCGGCCAGGCGGGGGCCCAGCCCCAGCATTTT
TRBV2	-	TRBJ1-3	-	CASSEDWSSGNTIYF	TGTGCCAGCAGTGAAGACTGGAGCTCTGGAAACACCATATATTTT
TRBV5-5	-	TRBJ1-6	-	CASSLALTNNSPLHF	TGTGCCAGCAGCTTGGCCCTAACTAACAATTCACCCCTCCACTTT
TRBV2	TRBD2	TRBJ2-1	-	CASREGLAENNEQFF	TGTGCCAGCAGGGAGGGACTAGCGGAGAACAATGAGCAGTTCTTC
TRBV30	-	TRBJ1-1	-	CAWSVLDTGSWRAFF	TGTGCCTGGAGTGTATTGGATACGGGTAGTTGGCGAGCTTTCTTT
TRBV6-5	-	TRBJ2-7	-	CASSRQETSYEQYF	TGTGCCAGCAGTCGACAGGAAACATCCTACGAGCAGTACTTC
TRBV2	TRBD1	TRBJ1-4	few	CASRSTGSDEKLFF	TGTGCCAGCCGGTCGACAGGGTCGGATGAAAAACTGTTTTTT
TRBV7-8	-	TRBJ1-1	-	CASSLARQEMNTEAFF	TGTGCCAGCAGCTTAGCGCGACAGGAGATGAACACTGAAGCTTTCTTT
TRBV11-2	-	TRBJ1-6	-	CASSLDTRRHSSYNSPLHF	TGTGCCAGCAGCTTAGATACGCGCCGCCACAGCTCCTATAATTCACCCCTCCACTTT
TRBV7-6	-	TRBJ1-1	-	CASSLARKGENTEAFF	TGTGCCAGCAGCTTAGCGCGGAAGGGGGAGAACACTGAAGCTTTCTTT
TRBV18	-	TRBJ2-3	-	CASHQGLQDTQYF	TGTGCCAGCCACCAAGGACTTCAGGATACGCAGTATTTT
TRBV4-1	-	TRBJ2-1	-	CASSQTYRENEQFF	TGCGCCAGCAGCCAGACGTACAGGGAGAATGAGCAGTTCTTC
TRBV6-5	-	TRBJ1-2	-	CASSPPGVGNYGYTF	TGTGCCAGCAGTCCCCCCGGGGTGGGAAACTATGGCTACACCTTC
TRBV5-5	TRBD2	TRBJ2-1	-	CASSAGLAGVELRFF	TGTGCCAGCAGCGCCGGACTAGCGGGGGTAGAATTGCGGTTCTTC
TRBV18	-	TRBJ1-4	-	CASSPGAENEKLFF	TGTGCCAGCTCCCCTGGGGCCGAAAATGAAAAACTGTTTTTT
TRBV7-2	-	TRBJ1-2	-	CASSATPGAYGYTF	TGTGCCAGCAGCGCAACTCCAGGGGCTTATGGCTACACCTTC
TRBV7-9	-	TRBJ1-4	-	CASSPRELGNEKLFF	TGTGCCAGCAGCCCCCGGGAACTGGGGAATGAAAAACTGTTTTTT
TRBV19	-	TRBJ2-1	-	CASSIANTGLNEQFF	TGTGCCAGTAGTATAGCGAATACAGGCCTGAATGAGCAGTTCTTC
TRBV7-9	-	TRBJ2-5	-	CASSLDTILIKETQYF	TGTGCCAGCAGCTTAGACACTATATTGATCAAAGAGACCCAGTACTTC
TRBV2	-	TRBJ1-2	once	CASMSYRTYGYTF	TGTGCCAGCATGTCGTACAGGACCTATGGCTACACCTTC
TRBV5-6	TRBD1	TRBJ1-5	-	CASSLGGTDNQPQHF	TGTGCCAGCAGCTTGGGAGGGACAGATAATCAGCCCCAGCATTTT
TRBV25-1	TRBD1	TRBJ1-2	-	CASSKAGQDNYGYTF	TGTGCCAGCAGCAAGGCGGGACAGGATAACTATGGCTACACCTTC